One and the same sample provided the 23 T cell receptor beta chains below, sequenced in a study of molecular identifiers for immune sequencing clone quantification. Each CDR3 protein is one row after TCRdb ran MiXCR on the PCR reads. The data show about 100,000 distinct CDR3 sequences, under 40% seen once. Sequences were obtained from naive CD8+ T cells from blood, with Jurkat cell RNA spiked in. Specified subset: FACS-sorted CD8+CD4-CCR7+CD45RA+ naive T cells. The receptors were sampled from a human donor in good health. Some libraries in this study had Jurkat cell RNA spiked in.

As for this clonotype: A much larger clone differs by one base, so this may be a read error. The chain employs TRBV7-2 and TRBJ2-3; the match to TRBD2 covers 10 bases. The CDR3 is 19 residues long. Germline CDR1 SGHTA, CDR2 FQGNSA. The ends lost 8 bases at V and 4 bases at J; junction bases unmatched: 21. The CDR3 here is CASPPGTSGIWGNADTQYF. For the CDR3, the DNA is TGTGCCAGCCCCCCAGGAACTAGCGGGATATGGGGGAACGCAGATACGCAGTATTTT.

This clonotype was recorded many times. The chain links TRBV7-9 to TRBJ1-3; D gene ambiguous. The CDR3 is made up of 14 amino acids. CDR1 is SEHNR, CDR2 FQNEAQ, per germline (reference sequence). Between the trimmed V and J ends, which lost 4 bases and 0 bases, there was a span of 7 bases. CDR3 residues: CASSSDDSGNTIYF. CDR3 bases: TGTGCCAGCAGCTCGGACGACTCTGGAAACACCATATATTTT.

A note on this clonotype: One end of the junction does not line up with germline, which may come from a read error. This sequence joins TRBV12-3 or TRBV12-4 and TRBJ2-3; the D is unclear. The CDR3 loop spans 11 amino acids. For the CDR3, the DNA is TGCGCCAGCAGATTAACGAATACGCAGTATTTT. Protein: CASRLTNTQYF.

This clonotype has more than one count but fewer than ten. The gene calls are TRBV4-1 and TRBJ2-5; D not resolved. Trimming shortened V by 2 bases and J by 0 bases, and 1 base separated the two germline ends. CDR1 and CDR2 (germline): MGHRA, YSYEKL. This CDR3 contains 12 residues. CDR3 region: CASSQHQETQYF. In nucleotides, the CDR3 is TGCGCCAGCAGCCAACACCAAGAGACCCAGTACTTC.

This clonotype was recorded at least ten times. This rearrangement joins TRBV5-6 to TRBJ2-3, with 7 nucleotides matching TRBD1. The V gene's germline CDR1 is SGHDT and CDR2 YYEEEE. There are 14 residues in the CDR3. J lost 4 bases, V lost 0 bases, and 2 bases had no gene match. Here the CDR3 DNA reads TGTGCCAGCAGCTTGGGACAGGGTGCAGATACGCAGTATTTT. Amino acid sequence: CASSLGQGADTQYF.

This clonotype has just a few counts. The chain employs TRBV4-3 and TRBJ2-3, with 9 nucleotides matching TRBD1. There are 18 residues in the CDR3. With 0 bases clipped from V and 2 bases from J, the junction kept 9 bases outside the gene matches. Germline V CDR1 and CDR2: LGHNA, YSLEER. CDR3 in DNA: TGCGCCAGCAGCCAAGATTCGGGACAGGGCCCCCTCACAGATACGCAGTATTTT. This codes for CASSQDSGQGPLTDTQYF.

Regarding this clonotype: A read error may explain this, as a much larger clone is one base away. This CDR3 reads CASSTESGGLETQYF. The CDR3 DNA sequence: TGTGCCAGCAGCACGGAGTCAGGGGGTTTAGAGACCCAGTACTTC. The chain joins TRBV7-8 to TRBJ2-5, with 7 bases fitting TRBD1. J gave up 4 bases and V 5 bases, and 10 bases lay outside the gene matches. Germline V gene sequence: CDR1 SGHVS, CDR2 FQNEAQ. The CDR3 runs 15 residues. The variable domain in full, with the rest retrieved from reference TRBV7-8 and TRBJ2-5, is GAGVSQSPRYKVAKRGQDVALRCDPISGHVSLFWYQQALGQGPEFLTYFQNEAQLDKSGLPSDRFFAERPEGSVSTLKIQRTQQEDSAVYLCASSTESGGLETQYFGPGTRLLVL.

In this sample, this clonotype turned up a few times. The J gene is TRBJ2-7, the V gene TRBV11-2; 11 nucleotides line up with TRBD2. The germline gives CDR1 SGHAT, CDR2 FQNNGV. V lost 4 bases, J lost 4 bases, and 6 bases stayed unmatched. CDR3 length equals 15 residues. The CDR3 region is CASSYIAGGPYEQYF. DNA for the CDR3: TGTGCCAGCAGCTATATAGCGGGAGGGCCTTACGAGCAGTACTTC.

This clonotype was observed a handful of times. V and J are TRBV7-6 and TRBJ2-2; tentatively, D is TRBD2 (6 bases). Germline V gene lookup returns CDR1 SGHVS and CDR2 FNYEAQ. V was cut by 4 bases and J by 6 bases, with 15 bases left in between. This CDR3 is 15 amino acids long. In nucleotides, the CDR3 is TGTGCCAGCAGCTCGCGGGGCGGTGTAGCCGGGGAGCTGTTTTTT. Its protein is CASSSRGGVAGELFF.

The chain couples TRBV28 to TRBJ2-7; 7 bases fit TRBD2. V was pared by 2 bases and J by 12 bases, with 13 bases of the junction left unmatched. Germline V gene sequence: CDR1 MDHEN, CDR2 SYDVKM. The CDR3 is 14 residues long. This chain's CDR3 is CASSLRIRLAPAYF. In DNA, the CDR3 is TGTGCCAGCAGTTTAAGAATAAGACTAGCTCCAGCGTACTTC.

This clonotype occurred a few times. This chain links TRBV7-9 with TRBJ1-1; unclear D gene. The CDR3 runs to 12 residues. CDR1 SEHNR and CDR2 FQNEAQ come from the germline V gene (reference sequence). V was shortened by 4 bases and J by 4 bases, with 7 bases between the two germline ends. The DNA for the CDR3 is TGTGCCAGCAGCTCCTCTTCCACTGAAGCTTTCTTT. This codes for CASSSSSTEAFF.

This clonotype was seen repeatedly, ten times or more. This chain uses TRBV29-1 with TRBJ2-3; TRBD2 agrees at 11 bases. CDR3 length: 16 residues. Trimming cost V 1 base and J 0 bases; bases outside gene matches: 3. CDR1 is SQVTM, CDR2 ANQGSEA, per germline. This CDR3 is CSVEAGLAESTDTQYF. The CDR3 DNA reads as TGCAGCGTTGAAGCGGGACTAGCGGAAAGCACAGATACGCAGTATTTT.

This clonotype has at least ten counts. V is TRBV6-2 or TRBV6-3 and J is TRBJ1-5; no reliable D call. The CDR3 totals 14 residues. The germline V gene encodes CDR1 MNHEY and CDR2 SVGEGT. Trimming took off 6 bases at V and 10 bases at J, with 19 bases between the two ends. The CDR3 spells CASSHDSSGQPQHF. The CDR3 nucleotides are TGTGCCAGCAGCCACGACTCATCCGGGCAACCCCAGCATTTT.

To note about this clonotype: Because the CDR3 is missing its conserved closing phenylalanine or tryptophan, this is likely a read error. This chain joins TRBV27 and TRBJ2-3; D uncertain. The CDR3 is 15 residues long. Germline V gives CDR1 MNHEY, CDR2 SMNVEV (reference sequence). Trimming removed 4 bases at V and 1 base at J, with 12 bases between. The CDR3 DNA reads TGTGCCAGCAGTTCCCCTGGAGCAGGCACAGATACGCAGTATTAT. Translation gives CASSSPGAGTDTQYY.

This clonotype has just one count. This may be a read error: a much more frequent sequence differs by one nucleotide. CDR3 region: CASSYSPGEPTDTQYF. The CDR3 region has the DNA TGTGCCAGCAGTTACAGTCCCGGGGAGCCCACAGATACGCAGTATTTT. This chain connects TRBV6-5 to TRBJ2-3; possible D gene TRBD2, 5 bases. Trimming removed 2 bases from V and 2 bases from J, with 14 bases in between. The CDR3 consists of 16 residues. Germline V CDR1 and CDR2: MNHEY, SVGAGI.

V and J are TRBV19 and TRBJ2-1; a possible D gene is TRBD1 (6 bases). The CDR3 loop spans 15 amino acids. V was trimmed by 10 bases and J by 6 bases, leaving 22 bases between them. From germline, CDR1 is LNHDA and CDR2 SQIVND (reference sequence). This CDR3 reads CATGQLPPGPNEQFF. CDR3 sequence (DNA): TGTGCCACTGGACAGTTACCTCCCGGTCCCAATGAGCAGTTCTTC. Using reference TRBV19 and TRBJ2-1 for the parts outside the CDR3, the full variable domain is DGGITQSPKYLFRKEGQNVTLSCEQNLNHDAMYWYRQDPGQGLRLIYYSQIVNDFQKGDIAEGYSVSREKKESFPLTVTSAQKNPTAFYLCATGQLPPGPNEQFFGPGTRLTVL.

The gene calls are TRBV5-1 and TRBJ1-6, with 7 bases lining up with TRBD1. The germline CDR1 and CDR2 sequences are SGHRS and YFSETQ. J lost 8 bases, V lost 4 bases, and 9 bases had no gene match. The length of the CDR3 is 15 residues. The CDR3 loop is CASSPSTGFDSPLHF. In DNA form, the CDR3 reads TGCGCCAGCAGCCCGTCGACAGGGTTTGATTCACCCCTCCACTTT.

This clonotype occurred many times. J is TRBJ2-7 and V is TRBV28; D is uncertain. V dropped 6 bases and J dropped 7 bases, with 22 bases sitting between them. From germline, CDR1 is MDHEN and CDR2 SYDVKM. The CDR3 has 15 amino acids. DNA of the CDR3: TGTGCCAGCAGACCCGACTCCAGGCCCGTTACGGAGCAGTACTTC. Translating it yields CASRPDSRPVTEQYF.

The chain carries TRBV27 and TRBJ2-1, with 10 bases identical to TRBD1. This CDR3 is built from 18 residues. J lost 0 bases, V lost 6 bases, and 11 bases had no gene match. Germline V gives CDR1 MNHEY, CDR2 SMNVEV (reference sequence). The CDR3 coding sequence is TGTGCCAGCAGCCGACAGGGGGCTCAACGGGGCTCCTACAATGAGCAGTTCTTC. Translated, it gives CASSRQGAQRGSYNEQFF.

This clonotype was counted a few times. This chain joins TRBV9 and TRBJ2-7, with TRBD2 matching 10 bases. Trimming cost V 5 bases and J 5 bases; bases outside gene matches: 10. Germline CDR1 is SGDLS and CDR2 is YYNGEE. The CDR3 length is 15 residues. The CDR3 protein is CASSHLAGDTHEQYF. The DNA for the CDR3 is TGTGCCAGCAGTCATCTAGCGGGGGACACCCACGAGCAGTACTTC.

This clonotype was counted a few times. The rearrangement links TRBV4-2 to TRBJ2-1; the match to TRBD1 covers 8 bases. The ends lost 4 bases at V and 4 bases at J; junction bases unmatched: 9. Germline CDR1 is LGHNA and CDR2 is YNFKEQ. CDR3 length: 16 residues. The CDR3 region is CASSPRDRLGYNEQFF. CDR3 DNA sequence: TGTGCCAGCAGCCCCCGGGACAGGCTGGGGTACAATGAGCAGTTCTTC.

This clonotype has ten or more counts. The chain combines TRBV4-2 with TRBJ2-1, with a tentative D call TRBD1 (6 bases). Germline V gene lookup returns CDR1 LGHNA and CDR2 YNFKEQ. The CDR3 consists of 12 residues. The ends were cut back, 3 bases at V and 8 bases at J, with 8 bases in the middle. CDR3 sequence (DNA): TGTGCCAGCAGCCATAGGACAGATGAGCAGTTCTTC. Translated, it gives CASSHRTDEQFF.

The gene calls are TRBV9 and TRBJ1-1, with D unresolved. CDR1 and CDR2 from the germline V gene are SGDLS and YYNGEE. Trimming left V 2 bases short and J 6 bases short, with 17 bases between. This CDR3 comprises 15 residues. The CDR3: CASSVSREGSAEAFF. CDR3 DNA sequence: TGTGCCAGCAGCGTGTCTCGGGAGGGTTCAGCTGAAGCTTTCTTT.